This T cell receptor beta chain was documented in a study of vaccination and CD4 T cells after COVID-19 (dated by TCRdb to between 2021 and 2024). For the study in its entirety: SARS-CoV-2 positivity had been established in the convalescent patients by nasal swab PCR, and mild disease was recorded in some 10 of these patients and severe disease in one. In the convalescent cohort there were six males and four females, among whom were two Hispanic individuals, seven Caucasians, two Asians and one multiracial person. Two doses of either the Pfizer-BioNTech BNT162b2 vaccine (n=8) or the Moderna mRNA-1273 vaccine (n=2) were administered to participants. Post-COVID blood samples from convalescent patients were collected a median of approximately 93 days after diagnosis, with a range of 35 to 161 days. Post-vaccine blood samples were taken a median of about 77 days after the second vaccine dose, with a range of roughly 13 to 250 days. Culture stimuli were overlapping spike peptide pools from SARS-CoV-2 and from the common cold coronaviruses HCoV-NL63, HCoV-OC43 and HCoV-229E. Control cultures received a CEFX viral epitope pool as the positive control, an HIV-1 Nef peptide pool as the negative control, or no peptide. In approximately eleven COVID-19 convalescent patients and a handful of infection-naive healthy vaccine recipients, the spike-specific CD4+ TCR repertoire before mRNA vaccination was compared with the repertoire after mRNA vaccination. Overall study results and their limits: The median number of SARS-CoV-2-reactive clonotypes rose from 20 to 25 after infection to some 40 after vaccination, but the change was not significant. Relatively few convalescent patients were included in the study, and early timepoints after natural infection were not analyzed. In convalescent patients, a median approximately 83% of post-vaccine SARS-CoV-2-reactive clones were detected only after vaccination, and vaccine-specific priming was suggested by this finding. Nearly all vaccine-specific clones in convalescent patients (304 of 307) were mono-reactive for SARS-CoV-2 spike rather than cross-reactive with common cold coronaviruses.

The library was generated by PCR. DNA from cultured CD4+ T cells was subjected to TCR sequencing with the Oncomine TCR Beta short-read assay at the Johns Hopkins FTIC core. Genomic DNA was extracted from the cultured CD4+ T cells with the QIAamp micro DNA kit. Oncomine TCR Beta libraries from cultured CD4+ T cells were pooled with unique dual indexes and sequenced on an Illumina iSeq 100. For the original study's pipeline: Non-productive sequences were removed, and CDR3s that did not start with C, did not end with F or W, or were shorter than 7 amino acids were discarded. The MANAFEST web application was used to identify antigen-specific clonotypes by comparing peptide-stimulated wells against reference wells and other culture wells. To be called positive, a clone needed an FDR below 0.05, an odds ratio above 5, and a productive frequency above 0.1% in at least two of three replicate wells. A clonotype counted as cross-reactive if it showed significant expansion both in the SARS-CoV-2 spike wells and in at least one common cold coronavirus spike condition. Levenshtein distances (stringdist) and unrooted phylogenetic trees (ape) in R version 3.6.1 were used to assess CDR3 homology. The public reads were quality trimmed at Q25 with fastp and then assembled into clones with MiXCR by TCRdb, keeping productive beta chains. Every distinct CDR3 protein forms one entry, paired with its most common genes and DNA. V and J calls and clone size were set by TCRdb, not the authors. This sample lists about 18,000 distinct CDR3 sequences; 50% to 65% were detected once. The ten largest clones take up around 8% of the sample.

The treatment or condition label corresponds to: approximately nine-day PBMC culture with coronavirus spike peptide pools or control peptides (ViraFEST assay). To expand antigen-specific T cells with peptide pools and then pick out the expanded clonotypes through TCR sequencing, the study relied on the ViraFEST assay. The convalescent patients' positive SARS-CoV-2 PCR tests fell between March and December 2020, which was before the Alpha, Beta and Delta variants emerged in the United States. Roughly 2.1 million PBMCs per well were cultured in IMDM with approximately 5% human AB serum and around 10 IU/ml IL-2, plus 10 ug/ml peptide pools. On days 3 and 7, half of the culture medium was replaced with fresh IL-2-containing medium. After nine to eleven days of culture, CD4+ T cells were isolated by negative selection with the EasySep CD4+ T cell isolation kit. Ficoll-Paque Plus gradient centrifugation was used to isolate PBMCs from whole blood, and the isolated PBMCs were then either used fresh or cryopreserved at -140C. In general, triplicate wells were set up for every culture condition.

Reading from cysteine to phenylalanine, the CDR3 counts 14 amino acids. The DNA shown is the 42-base CDR3, in frame from base 1. Sequences MNHEY (CDR1) and SMNVEV (CDR2) are obtained from the germline V gene (reference sequence). From V the trimming removes 4 bases and from J it removes 4 bases, while the gene matches leave 3 bases of the junction unaccounted for. On this clonotype: The antigen it binds to is not known. It has no much larger one-base neighbor in the sample; base qualities were not kept.

The source is a human donor who had recovered from COVID-19. Recombination joined TRBV27 with TRBJ2-5; a stretch of 10 junction bases matches TRBD1. The material sequenced was CD4+ T cells from blood, cultured in vitro. CDR3 loop: CASSSGQGLETQYF. Here is the DNA: TGTGCCAGCAGTTCGGGACAGGGGTTAGAGACCCAGTACTTC.